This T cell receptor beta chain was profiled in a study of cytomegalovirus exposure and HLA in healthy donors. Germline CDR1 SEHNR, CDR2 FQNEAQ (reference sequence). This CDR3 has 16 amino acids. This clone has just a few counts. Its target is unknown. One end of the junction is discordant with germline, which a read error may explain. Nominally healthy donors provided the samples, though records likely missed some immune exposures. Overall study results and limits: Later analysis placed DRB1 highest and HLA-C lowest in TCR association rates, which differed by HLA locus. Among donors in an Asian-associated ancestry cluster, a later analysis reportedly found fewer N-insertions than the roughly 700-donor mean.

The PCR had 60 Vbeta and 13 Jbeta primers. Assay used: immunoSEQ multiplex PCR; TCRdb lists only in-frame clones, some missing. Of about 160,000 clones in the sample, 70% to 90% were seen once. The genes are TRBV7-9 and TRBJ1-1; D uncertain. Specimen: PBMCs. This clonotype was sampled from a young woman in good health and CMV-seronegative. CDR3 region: CSSSLVPGLVGTEAFF. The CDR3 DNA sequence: TGTTCCAGCAGCTTAGTTCCGGGATTGGTAGGCACTGAAGCTTTCTTT.